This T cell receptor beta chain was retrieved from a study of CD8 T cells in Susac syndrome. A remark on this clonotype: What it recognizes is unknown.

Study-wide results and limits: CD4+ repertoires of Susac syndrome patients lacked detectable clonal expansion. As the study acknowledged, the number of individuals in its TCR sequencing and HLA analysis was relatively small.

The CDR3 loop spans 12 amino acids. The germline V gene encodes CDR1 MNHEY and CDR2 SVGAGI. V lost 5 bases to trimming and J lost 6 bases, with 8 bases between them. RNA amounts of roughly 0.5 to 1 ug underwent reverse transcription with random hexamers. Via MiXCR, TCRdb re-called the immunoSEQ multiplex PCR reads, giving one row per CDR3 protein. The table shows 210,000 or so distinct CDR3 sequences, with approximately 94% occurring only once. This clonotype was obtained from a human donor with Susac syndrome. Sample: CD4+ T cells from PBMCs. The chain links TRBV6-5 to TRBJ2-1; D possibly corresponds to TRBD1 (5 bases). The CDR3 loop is CASSRGPNEQFF. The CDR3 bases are TGTGCCAGCAGTAGGGGCCCCAATGAGCAGTTCTTC.